This TCR beta chain was sequenced in a study of cytomegalovirus exposure and HLA in healthy donors. Study in general: Unique TCRs from HLA-typed donors, about 78 million of them, were held in an early data release. Among the roughly 370 genotyped donors, over 70% were placed in the Caucasian-associated ancestry cluster.

V shed 5 bases, J shed 7 bases, and the junction held 5 bases outside the gene matches. The length of the CDR3 is 13 residues. Germline assignment: CDR1 SGHVS and CDR2 FQNEAQ. Primers for the PCR totalled 60 Vbeta and 13 Jbeta. Profiling relied on immunoSEQ multiplex PCR, and the TCRdb table lists in-frame clones only, not all of them. This table has over 150,000 clones, roughly 80% appearing once. Sequenced input: PBMCs. This chain connects TRBV7-8 to TRBJ2-1; TRBD2 agrees at 7 bases. This TCR came from a woman in her 50s in good health and CMV-seronegative. The CDR3 DNA is TGTGCCAGCAGCCCCGGGACTACAAATGAGCAGTTCTTC. It is translated as CASSPGTTNEQFF.